Presented here are 28 T cell receptor beta chains from one specimen sequenced in a study of blood T cell repertoires in COVID-19. TCRdb's copy holds only in-frame clones and misses some; the assay was immunoSEQ multiplex PCR. Of 200,000 or so clones listed, 88% are singletons. Specimen: PBMCs or T cells enriched from blood (not recorded which). All receptors come from a woman aged 25-40 years who had recovered from COVID-19.

The V and J genes are TRBV11-3 and TRBJ2-3, with D hard to call. The CDR3 runs to 14 residues. The germline CDR1 and CDR2 sequences are SGHNT and YENEEA. Trimming shortened V by 3 bases and J by 2 bases, and 9 bases separated the two germline ends. Written as DNA, the CDR3 is TGTGCCAGCAGCTTGAGCCGTGACACAGATACGCAGTATTTT. This codes for CASSLSRDTDTQYF.

The chain is built from TRBV3-1 (or the pseudogene TRBV3-2) and TRBJ2-7; tentative D call: TRBD1 (5 bases). Germline V gene data show CDR1 as LGHDT and CDR2 as YNNKEL (reference sequence). Trimming pared 4 bases from V and 0 bases from J, leaving 13 bases between. CDR3 length: 15 amino acids. The chain's CDR3 is CASSRSPQASYEQYF. CDR3 DNA sequence: TGTGCCAGCAGCCGCAGCCCACAGGCCTCCTACGAGCAGTACTTC.

Many counts were recorded for this clone. The chain links TRBV14 to TRBJ1-6, with D unresolved. Germline CDR1 reads SGHDN; CDR2 reads FVKESK. The CDR3 runs 17 residues. Trimming took off 2 bases at V and 7 bases at J, with 18 bases between the two ends. This chain's CDR3 is CASSQTGPGIENSPLHF. For the CDR3, the DNA is TGTGCCAGCAGCCAAACCGGACCGGGAATAGAGAATTCACCCCTCCACTTT. The variable domain in full, with the rest retrieved from reference TRBV14 and TRBJ1-6, is EAGVTQFPSHSVIEKGQTVTLRCDPISGHDNLYWYRRVMGKEIKFLLHFVKESKQDESGMPNNRFLAERTGGTYSTLKVQPAELEDSGVYFCASSQTGPGIENSPLHFGNGTRLTVT.

The V and J genes are TRBV7-2 and TRBJ1-1, with D possibly matching TRBD1 (6 bases). CDR3 size: 17 residues. V lost 2 bases and J lost 7, with 23 bases in between. Germline loops: CDR1 SGHTA, CDR2 FQGNSA. CDR3 loop: CASSLRGTQGGLREAFF. In nucleotides, the CDR3 is TGTGCCAGCAGCTTAAGGGGCACTCAAGGGGGTCTTCGTGAAGCTTTCTTT.

The rearrangement joins TRBV4-3 to TRBJ2-2, with D tentatively TRBD2 (6 bases). The length of the CDR3 is 21 residues. CDR1 LGHNA and CDR2 YSLEER come from the germline V gene. V was pared by 0 bases and J by 4 bases, with 27 bases between. The CDR3 region is CASSQDYQGGHPGRSTGELFF. DNA of the CDR3: TGCGCCAGCAGCCAAGATTATCAGGGAGGTCACCCAGGTCGAAGCACCGGGGAGCTGTTTTTT.

The genes are TRBV6-5 and TRBJ2-7; D is unclear. Germline lookup yields CDR1 MNHEY and CDR2 SVGAGI. This CDR3 has 12 residues. Trimming took off 4 bases at V and 7 bases at J, with 11 bases between the two ends. This chain's CDR3 is CASSFVPGEQYF. For the CDR3, the DNA is TGTGCCAGCAGTTTCGTCCCCGGGGAGCAGTACTTC.

The chain uses TRBV7-2 and TRBJ2-7; the match to TRBD1 covers 9 bases. V lost 4 bases to trimming and J lost 1 base; unmatched junction nucleotides: 2. The CDR3 totals 14 residues. CDR1 and CDR2 from the germline V gene are SGHTA and FQGNSA. The CDR3 here is CASSWTGDSYEQYF. In nucleotides, the CDR3 is TGTGCCAGCAGCTGGACAGGGGATTCCTACGAGCAGTACTTC.

The chain couples TRBV9 to TRBJ2-7; 7 positions agree with TRBD2. V dropped 0 bases and J dropped 2; count of bases not matched to a gene: 5. CDR3 length equals 15 residues. Germline CDR1 SGDLS, CDR2 YYNGEE. The CDR3 here is CASSVGGGPPYEQYF. CDR3 nucleotide sequence: TGTGCCAGCAGCGTAGGGGGAGGGCCCCCCTACGAGCAGTACTTC.

The chain couples TRBV7-6 to TRBJ1-6; 7 nucleotides match TRBD1. With V trimmed by 3 bases and J by 7 bases, 9 bases remained unmatched. The CDR3 sequence is 16 residues long. From germline, CDR1 is SGHVS and CDR2 FNYEAQ. The CDR3 bases are TGTGCCAGCAGCTTTGAAGGGGGCGGAGGGAATTCACCCCTCCACTTT. This sequence encodes CASSFEGGGGNSPLHF.

Written as DNA, the CDR3 is TGTGCCAGCAGTGTGACAGGGAATGAAAAACTGTTTTTT. Translating it yields CASSVTGNEKLFF. The chain has TRBV12-3 or TRBV12-4 and TRBJ1-4, with 7 bases identical to TRBD1. The CDR3 has 13 residues. V shed 5 bases and J 5 bases; nucleotides not matched to a gene: 2.

This chain connects TRBV4-3 to TRBJ1-2, with no clear D. CDR3 size: 16 residues. Germline V gives CDR1 LGHNA, CDR2 YSLEER. Trimming shortened V by 3 bases and J by 8 bases, and 22 bases separated the two germline ends. The CDR3 DNA sequence: TGCGCCAGCAGCCAGACTTGGATGGGAGGCCCCTGGGGCTACACCTTC. It translates to CASSQTWMGGPWGYTF.

This clone was counted a few times. The chain combines TRBV5-1 with TRBJ2-7; 7 bases line up with TRBD1. Trimming at V came to 3 bases and at J to 0 bases, leaving 6 bases not matched to a gene. The germline V gene has CDR1 SGHRS and CDR2 YFSETQ. The CDR3 is made up of 15 amino acids. In DNA, the CDR3 is TGCGCCAGCAGCTCGACAGGGTTAAGCTCCTACGAGCAGTACTTC. This sequence encodes CASSSTGLSSYEQYF.

This chain joins TRBV5-1 and TRBJ1-2, with 11 bases identical to TRBD1. Germline V gene data show CDR1 as SGHRS and CDR2 as YFSETQ. J gave up 7 bases and V 7 bases, and 9 bases lay outside the gene matches. CDR3 length equals 14 residues. The CDR3 reads CASGDQDRGPGYTF. CDR3 nucleotide sequence: TGCGCCAGCGGCGATCAGGACAGGGGGCCTGGCTACACCTTC.

The gene calls are TRBV2 and TRBJ2-5; 7 bases agree with TRBD2. Trimming took 6 bases from V and 3 from J; bases not matched to a gene: 7. This CDR3 is built from 14 residues. Germline V CDR1 and CDR2: SNHLY, FYNNEI. CDR3 coding DNA: TGTGCCAGCAGATCGACCGCGGGGGAAGAGACCCAGTACTTC. This gives the protein CASRSTAGEETQYF.

This clone was seen ten or more times. The rearrangement links TRBV29-1 to TRBJ1-5; 8 bases map to TRBD1. Germline CDR1 and CDR2: SQVTM and ANQGSEA. The CDR3 totals 13 residues. The V segment lost 7 bases and the J segment 3 bases; nucleotides outside the gene matches: 5. The CDR3 protein is CSAGTGDNQPQHF. In DNA form, the CDR3 reads TGCAGCGCTGGGACAGGTGACAATCAGCCCCAGCATTTT.

CDR3 residues: CASSSGALIYNEQFF. The CDR3 coding sequence is TGTGCCAGCAGCTCAGGTGCCCTTATCTACAATGAGCAGTTCTTC. The J gene is TRBJ2-1, the V gene TRBV5-4, with D unclear. CDR1 and CDR2 (germline): SGHNT, YYREEE (reference sequence). The CDR3 length is 15 residues. The V gene lost 3 bases and the J gene lost 3 bases, with 13 bases spanning the gap.

The V gene is TRBV7-3, the J gene TRBJ2-3; TRBD2 is a possible D gene (7 bases). This CDR3 has 15 amino acids. Germline CDR1 is SGHTA and CDR2 is FQGTGA. V was pared by 4 bases and J by 1 base, with 12 bases between. The CDR3 coding sequence is TGTGCCAGCAGCTCCCAAGGGGGGGGCACAGATACGCAGTATTTT. Its protein product is CASSSQGGGTDTQYF.

The chain employs TRBV6-5 and TRBJ1-2; the D is unclear. The germline V gene encodes CDR1 MNHEY and CDR2 SVGAGI. The CDR3 is 12 residues long. V dropped 11 bases and J dropped 3 bases, with 13 bases sitting between them. The CDR3 DNA sequence: TGTGCCTTAGCGCCTACGGACTATGGCTACACCTTC. Translation gives CALAPTDYGYTF.

This clone was seen only a few times. The chain links TRBV14 to TRBJ2-2; D is ambiguous. CDR1 SGHDN and CDR2 FVKESK come from the germline V gene. V lost 6 bases, J lost 7 bases, and 6 bases lay in between. The CDR3 is 11 amino acids. The DNA of the CDR3 is TGTGCCAGCAGACAGAGCGGGGAGCTGTTTTTT. Translated: CASRQSGELFF.

This clone occurred once. This chain uses TRBV5-1 with TRBJ1-2; perhaps TRBD1 as D (5 bases). This CDR3 spans 14 amino acids. Germline CDR1 SGHRS, CDR2 YFSETQ. V was pared by 5 bases and J by 2 bases, with 13 bases between. In DNA form, the CDR3 reads TGCGCCAGCAGGTCCGACAGCCTAAACTATGGCTACACCTTC. Its translation: CASRSDSLNYGYTF. Full variable domain (rest looked up from reference TRBV5-1 and TRBJ1-2): KAGVTQTPRYLIKTRGQQVTLSCSPISGHRSVSWYQQTPGQGLQFLFEYFSETQRNKGNFPGRFSGRQFSNSRSEMNVSTLELGDSALYLCASRSDSLNYGYTFGSGTRLTVV.

This rearrangement joins TRBV18 to TRBJ1-2, with D possibly matching TRBD1 (6 bases). The CDR3 runs to 13 residues. Trimming stripped 3 bases from V and 8 bases from J, with 13 bases between. CDR1 is KGHSH and CDR2 is LQKENI in the germline V gene. Here the CDR3 reads CASSPPGERGYTF. The CDR3 DNA reads TGTGCCAGCTCACCCCCAGGGGAGAGGGGCTACACCTTC.

The chain has TRBV9 and TRBJ1-2; D ambiguous. In germline, CDR1 is SGDLS, CDR2 YYNGEE. This CDR3 region has 13 residues. V was cut by 0 bases and J by 4 bases, with 7 bases left in between. In nucleotides, the CDR3 is TGTGCCAGCAGCGTAGCATCAGGCTATGGCTACACCTTC. Translation: CASSVASGYGYTF.

This clone was seen only once. This chain links TRBV27 with TRBJ2-7; TRBD1 matches 9 bases. The junction had 4 bases not matched to a gene; V was cut back by 8 bases and J by 2 bases. CDR3 size: 13 residues. From germline, CDR1 is MNHEY and CDR2 SMNVEV (reference sequence). In DNA form, the CDR3 reads TGTGCCAGCTCGGGACAGGGCACCTACGAGCAGTACTTC. It yields the protein CASSGQGTYEQYF.

The rearrangement uses TRBV9 and TRBJ1-2; 8 bases line up with TRBD1. CDR1 and CDR2 (germline): SGDLS, YYNGEE. Trimming took 4 bases from V and 1 from J; bases not matched to a gene: 9. The CDR3 runs 16 residues. The CDR3: CASSPPGTGSNYGYTF. For the CDR3, the DNA is TGTGCCAGCAGCCCACCCGGGACAGGTAGTAACTATGGCTACACCTTC.

The chain recombines TRBV19 with TRBJ2-7; 8 nucleotides align to TRBD1. CDR1 and CDR2 from the germline V gene are LNHDA and SQIVND (reference sequence). This CDR3 contains 14 residues. With 5 bases clipped from V and 2 bases from J, the junction kept 5 bases outside the gene matches. The CDR3 reads CASSDRGEAYEQYF. DNA for the CDR3: TGTGCCAGTAGTGACAGGGGAGAGGCCTACGAGCAGTACTTC.

The V and J genes are TRBV6-5 and TRBJ2-1; D gene unclear. This CDR3 has 11 residues. Germline V gene sequence: CDR1 MNHEY, CDR2 SVGAGI. The ends were cut back, 6 bases at V and 7 bases at J, with 7 bases in the middle. In nucleotides, the CDR3 is TGTGCCAGCAGCTACCTTAATGAGCAGTTCTTC. Amino acid sequence: CASSYLNEQFF.

The chain employs TRBV2 and TRBJ1-6; D possibly corresponds to TRBD1 (6 bases). The germline V gene encodes CDR1 SNHLY and CDR2 FYNNEI. V was trimmed by 6 bases and J by 0 bases, leaving 9 bases between them. This CDR3 spans 15 amino acids. This CDR3 reads CASRDSSSYNSPLHF. As DNA, the CDR3 is TGTGCCAGCAGGGACAGTAGCTCCTATAATTCACCCCTCCACTTT.

Only one count was recorded for this clone. V gene TRBV10-3 combines with J gene TRBJ1-2; 8 positions agree with TRBD1. The J segment lost 4 bases and the V segment lost 3 bases, leaving 10 bases of the junction unmatched. Germline V CDR1 and CDR2: ENHRY, SYGVKD. The CDR3 extends over 16 amino acids. CDR3 nucleotide sequence: TGTGCCATCAGTGAAAAGGGGGCACAGGGGGGCTATGGCTACACCTTC. It yields the protein CAISEKGAQGGYGYTF.